A single sample is the source of the 5 T cell receptor beta chains below, sequenced in a study of blood T cell repertoires in COVID-19. The protocol was immunoSEQ multiplex PCR, while the TCRdb copy is restricted to in-frame clones and leaves out a portion. The sample has more than 100,000 clones; over 75% are singletons. Sequencing was done on a sample of peripheral blood. The receptors here all came from a woman aged 60-70 years with acute or convalescent COVID-19.

The rearrangement uses TRBV19 and TRBJ1-5; 7 bases are a match to TRBD1. V was pared by 5 bases and J by 2 bases, with 9 bases of the junction left unmatched. CDR1 and CDR2 from the germline V gene are LNHDA and SQIVND (reference sequence). The CDR3 totals 16 residues. Written as DNA, the CDR3 is TGTGCCAGTAGTTTACGACAGGGTAGGGGCAATCAGCCCCAGCATTTT. The encoded protein is CASSLRQGRGNQPQHF.

The V and J genes are TRBV12-3 or TRBV12-4 and TRBJ1-4; 7 bases align to TRBD1. Trimming removed 5 bases from V and 8 bases from J; junction bases left unmatched: 5. The CDR3 is 13 residues long. The DNA for the CDR3 is TGTGCCAGCAGTCTACGACAGGGCGAAAAACTGTTTTTT. It codes for CASSLRQGEKLFF.

The chain uses TRBV14 and TRBJ2-1; weak D call: TRBD1 (5 bases). There are 22 residues in the CDR3. V lost 0 bases to trimming and J lost 1 base, with 28 bases between them. The germline V gene encodes CDR1 SGHDN and CDR2 FVKESK. The CDR3 loop reads CASSQDGASRFTLGASYNEQFF. CDR3 DNA: TGTGCCAGCAGCCAAGATGGGGCTTCACGGTTTACTCTAGGTGCGTCCTACAATGAGCAGTTCTTC.

The chain links TRBV5-1 to TRBJ1-1; the D gene is possibly TRBD1 (6 bases). Germline V lookup: CDR1 SGHRS, CDR2 YFSETQ. The CDR3 has 16 amino acids. V was pared by 0 bases and J by 4 bases, with 16 bases between. The CDR3 here is CASSLAVRTVGTEAFF. The CDR3 DNA reads TGCGCCAGCAGCTTGGCCGTCAGGACAGTAGGCACTGAAGCTTTCTTT.

The chain employs TRBV19 and TRBJ1-5; D gene unclear. Germline CDR1 reads LNHDA; CDR2 reads SQIVND (reference sequence). The V gene lost 2 bases and the J gene lost 9 bases, with 11 bases spanning the gap. The CDR3 is 13 amino acids. As DNA, the CDR3 is TGTGCCAGTAGTATAACCTGGCGGGGGCCCCAGCATTTT. Translation gives CASSITWRGPQHF.